A selection of T cell receptor beta chains follows, all from one sample in a study of T-cell memory formation after mild COVID-19. TCRdb processed the 5' RACE reads anew with MiXCR; each CDR3 protein has one entry. The sample shows about 49,000 distinct CDR3 sequences, around 7.2% of them seen only once. The sequencing sample was made of PBMCs or a T cell subset sorted from them (not recorded which). These receptors were obtained from a man younger than 30 who had mild COVID-19 (a few samples of this study predate the infection). Cell type and time point are not known. Both conserved end residues are part of each CDR3.

v_gene	j_gene	CDR3aa
TRBV20-1	TRBJ2-1	CSAFTPAGGHNEQFF
TRBV20-1	TRBJ2-7	CSARTAYEQYF
TRBV2	TRBJ2-5	CASSSGLGQETQYF
TRBV5-1	TRBJ2-7	CASSLAGTGGDEQYF
TRBV4-1	TRBJ2-5	CASSQDGAGEETQYF
TRBV20-1	TRBJ2-5	CSARIAGPYQETQYF
TRBV7-2	TRBJ2-5	CASSRSSTLIETQYF
TRBV7-2	TRBJ2-3	CASSSAGADTQYF
TRBV27	TRBJ2-3	CASSLSLAASTDTQYF
TRBV7-2	TRBJ2-2	CASSYRRSNTGELFF
TRBV30	TRBJ2-7	CAWSGGTGGHEQYF
TRBV13	TRBJ2-1	CASSLELLAGEGNEQFF
TRBV29-1	TRBJ2-2	CSARAGTPTGELFF
TRBV7-2	TRBJ1-6	CASSLPTGGRSPLHF
TRBV12-3/TRBV12-4	TRBJ1-3	CASSRGQGSGNTIYF
TRBV7-3	TRBJ2-3	CASSTQGTDTQYF
TRBV5-1	TRBJ2-7	CASSREPYEQYF
TRBV6-5	TRBJ2-5	CASTETSGETQYF
TRBV7-2	TRBJ2-3	CASSLVRTGASTDTQYF
TRBV5-1	TRBJ1-1	CASSLAGGLRGGNTEAFF
TRBV5-1	TRBJ1-6	CASSLDRSPLHF
TRBV5-6	TRBJ2-5	CASSRTSGVGPQYF
TRBV20-1	TRBJ2-3	CSATRGQGENTQYF
TRBV6-6	TRBJ2-1	CASSYSNRGPYNEQFF
TRBV9	TRBJ2-2	CASSPRTTGELFF
TRBV4-3	TRBJ2-1	CASSHLPGTSEEYNEQFF
TRBV20-1	TRBJ1-1	CSVAGRSEAFF
TRBV10-3	TRBJ2-1	CATEATSGGHYNEQFF
TRBV5-1	TRBJ2-2	CASGGDNTGELFF
TRBV20-1	TRBJ2-1	CSARDRDRAYNEQFF
TRBV5-1	TRBJ2-7	CASRQDSYEQYF
TRBV7-2	TRBJ2-3	CASSFLRGVTDTQYF
TRBV4-3	TRBJ1-6	CASSQDVRPYNSPLHF
TRBV14	TRBJ2-2	CASSQDYGGGELFF
TRBV7-3	TRBJ2-2	CASTWGGQDTGELFF
TRBV20-1	TRBJ2-1	CSALGADEQFF
TRBV9	TRBJ2-3	CASSVVADTQYF
TRBV7-3	TRBJ2-5	CASSLPLNVLESVYQETQYF
TRBV5-1	TRBJ2-3	CASGAGEHTDTQYF
TRBV5-1	TRBJ2-7	CASSLDSKSYEQYF
TRBV7-2	TRBJ1-1	CASRRVGGKSTEAFF
TRBV7-2	TRBJ1-6	CASTSSTGNVSPLHF
TRBV3-1	TRBJ2-3	CATQTRGEDTQYF
TRBV4-3	TRBJ2-7	CASSLEVAYEQYF
TRBV7-7	TRBJ2-1	CASSPNLGSYNEQFF
TRBV9	TRBJ2-6	CASSGSPWISGANVLTF
TRBV2	TRBJ2-5	CASGLEKETQYF
TRBV15	TRBJ1-5	CATSRNVRQAQHF
TRBV7-2	TRBJ1-5	CASSSLTGAYQPQHF
TRBV29-1	TRBJ1-2	CSVLDGDYGYTF
TRBV20-1	TRBJ1-1	CSARGPNTEAFF
TRBV7-9	TRBJ2-5	CASSPAGTETQYF
TRBV7-9	TRBJ2-1	CASSLLTGFFNEQFF
TRBV20-1	TRBJ2-4	CSAPGQGLNIQYF
TRBV19	TRBJ2-1	CASSLNRGAVFF
TRBV4-1	TRBJ2-3	CASSQQTITRRDTQYF
TRBV6-2/TRBV6-3	TRBJ2-1	CASVLSSYNEQFF